This is a list of T cell receptor beta chains from one sample in a study of blood T cell repertoires in COVID-19. Libraries were prepared by immunoSEQ multiplex PCR; TCRdb keeps only in-frame clonotypes and omits some of them. This table has around 78,000 clones, 90% appearing once. The sequenced sample consisted of peripheral blood. The receptors stem from a woman aged 45-59 years in a cohort sampled during active COVID-19. The CDR3 runs from the conserved cysteine through the conserved F or W. A D gene is named only where the DNA matches it firmly. Clone size is stated in some rows and not others, as once, few, many or a class when expanded.

j_gene: TRBJ1-1
d_gene: NA
v_gene: TRBV24-1
abundance: NA
CDR3nt: TGTGCCACCAGTGATCACGACAGGCGAGCTTTCTTT
CDR3aa: CATSDHDRRAFF

j_gene: TRBJ1-3
d_gene: NA
v_gene: TRBV5-8
abundance: once
CDR3nt: TGTGCCAGCAGCTACGAGCCTGGAAACACCATATATTTT
CDR3aa: CASSYEPGNTIYF

j_gene: TRBJ2-1
d_gene: TRBD2
v_gene: TRBV24-1
abundance: NA
CDR3nt: TGTGCCACCACCCCCGGACTAGCGGGAAAAGCCGATGAGCAGTTCTTC
CDR3aa: CATTPGLAGKADEQFF

j_gene: TRBJ1-1
d_gene: NA
v_gene: TRBV4-2
abundance: NA
CDR3nt: TGTGCCAGCAGCCACCTTGCGCAGGGGCTCAACACTGAAGCTTTCTTT
CDR3aa: CASSHLAQGLNTEAFF

j_gene: TRBJ2-1
d_gene: NA
v_gene: TRBV11-2
abundance: NA
CDR3nt: TGTGCCAGCAGCCCGGACTCTCCCGTATACAATGAGCAGTTCTTC
CDR3aa: CASSPDSPVYNEQFF

j_gene: TRBJ2-1
d_gene: TRBD2
v_gene: TRBV27
abundance: NA
CDR3nt: TGTGCCAGCAGTGTTCTAGCGGGAGAGGTTAATGAGCAGTTCTTC
CDR3aa: CASSVLAGEVNEQFF

j_gene: TRBJ1-2
d_gene: TRBD1
v_gene: TRBV27
abundance: NA
CDR3nt: TGTGCCAGCAGTCGTTTACCGGGACAGGGCGACTATGGCTACACCTTC
CDR3aa: CASSRLPGQGDYGYTF

j_gene: TRBJ1-3
d_gene: NA
v_gene: TRBV28
abundance: NA
CDR3nt: TGTGCCAGCAGTTTGGGCAACCAGGGTGGAAACACCATATATTTT
CDR3aa: CASSLGNQGGNTIYF

j_gene: TRBJ2-1
d_gene: TRBD2
v_gene: TRBV9
abundance: NA
CDR3nt: TGTGCCAGCAGCTATTGGACTAGCGGGAGAGATGAGCAGTTCTTC
CDR3aa: CASSYWTSGRDEQFF

j_gene: TRBJ1-1
d_gene: NA
v_gene: TRBV7-9
abundance: NA
CDR3nt: TGTGCCAGCAGCCTCCAGGTCGGCAGGATGAACACTGAAGCTTTCTTT
CDR3aa: CASSLQVGRMNTEAFF

j_gene: TRBJ1-2
d_gene: NA
v_gene: TRBV28
abundance: NA
CDR3nt: TGTGCCAGCAGTTCCTTCGGGGGGGGACACACGGGTGTCGTCTATGGCTACACCTTC
CDR3aa: CASSSFGGGHTGVVYGYTF

j_gene: TRBJ2-3
d_gene: TRBD2
v_gene: TRBV30
abundance: once
CDR3nt: TGTGCCTGGAGTCCACCGAACGGGGGGATAGCAGATACGCAGTATTTT
CDR3aa: CAWSPPNGGIADTQYF

j_gene: TRBJ1-5
d_gene: TRBD1
v_gene: TRBV5-4
abundance: NA
CDR3nt: TGTGCCAGCAGCTGGGACAGCAGCAATCAGCCCCAGCATTTT
CDR3aa: CASSWDSSNQPQHF

j_gene: TRBJ2-3
d_gene: TRBD2
v_gene: TRBV5-4
abundance: NA
CDR3nt: TGTGCCAGCACCTCACAGGAAGGACTAGCTTTGGATACGCAGTATTTT
CDR3aa: CASTSQEGLALDTQYF

j_gene: TRBJ1-5
d_gene: TRBD1
v_gene: TRBV28
abundance: once
CDR3nt: TGTGCCAGCAGTTCCCGGACAGGGATTAGTCAGCCCCAGCATTTT
CDR3aa: CASSSRTGISQPQHF

j_gene: TRBJ2-7
d_gene: TRBD2
v_gene: TRBV6-5
abundance: NA
CDR3nt: TGTGCCAGCAGTCGGACTAGCGGGAGCTACGAGCAGTACTTC
CDR3aa: CASSRTSGSYEQYF

j_gene: TRBJ2-3
d_gene: TRBD2
v_gene: TRBV30
abundance: NA
CDR3nt: TGTGCCTGGGGGAGCGGGAGGTTCGCAGATACGCAGTATTTT
CDR3aa: CAWGSGRFADTQYF

j_gene: TRBJ2-1
d_gene: TRBD1
v_gene: TRBV6-5
abundance: NA
CDR3nt: TGTGCCAGCAGCCCAAGGGGACAGGGAGGTAATGAGCAGTTCTTC
CDR3aa: CASSPRGQGGNEQFF

j_gene: TRBJ2-2
d_gene: TRBD2
v_gene: TRBV28
abundance: NA
CDR3nt: TGTGCCAGCCCCGGGAGGGCCGGGGAGCTGTTTTTT
CDR3aa: CASPGRAGELFF

j_gene: TRBJ2-7
d_gene: NA
v_gene: TRBV19
abundance: NA
CDR3nt: TGTGCCAGTCAACAGGGTCAGTCCTACGAGCAGTACTTC
CDR3aa: CASQQGQSYEQYF

j_gene: TRBJ2-7
d_gene: TRBD1
v_gene: TRBV5-1
abundance: NA
CDR3nt: TGCGCCAGCAGCTTGGGGGACAGGGGGCTTCGGGAGCAGTACTTC
CDR3aa: CASSLGDRGLREQYF

j_gene: TRBJ2-1
d_gene: NA
v_gene: TRBV27
abundance: NA
CDR3nt: TGTGCCAGCAGTTTACTAGGAGAGCAGTTCTTC
CDR3aa: CASSLLGEQFF